A single sample is the source of the 9 T cell receptor beta chains below, sequenced in a study of T cell responses to AZD1222 COVID-19 vaccine (dated by TCRdb to the early 2020s). Libraries were made using the immunoSEQ multiplex PCR assay. The table comes from immuneACCESS by way of TCRdb, which keeps in-frame sequences with V and J called. Part of the clones is missing from these tables; in studies checked, under half for an unresolved V gene and the rest for unknown reasons. This sample holds approximately 150,000 clones; roughly 86% were observed only once. 5.4% of the sample rests with the top ten. The time point label, read with the paper, signifies: about 28 days (+/-7) after the second vaccine dose. What this sample's treatment or condition label stands for: meningococcal conjugate vaccine given as trial control. The specimen comprised peripheral blood, sampled 28 days after the second dose of the MenACWY control vaccine. These receptors were taken from an adult who received the MenACWY meningococcal vaccine as a control.

CDR3 region: CASSYDSQSSYEQYF. CDR3 in DNA: TGTGCCAGTAGTTACGACAGCCAGAGCTCCTACGAGCAGTACTTC. This rearrangement joins TRBV19 to TRBJ2-7, with D tentatively TRBD1 (5 bases). This CDR3 has 15 amino acids. CDR1 is LNHDA and CDR2 is SQIVND in the germline V gene (reference sequence). Trimming removed 5 bases from V and 0 bases from J, with 14 bases in between.

The chain is built from TRBV7-2 and TRBJ2-3, with D unresolved. The CDR3 sequence is 14 residues long. CDR1 is SGHTA and CDR2 is FQGNSA in the germline V gene. The ends were cut back, 3 bases at V and 0 bases at J, with 7 bases in the middle. The CDR3 nucleotides read TGTGCCAGCAGCTTGTCGCTGAGCACAGATACGCAGTATTTT. Residues: CASSLSLSTDTQYF.

The chain employs TRBV4-1 and TRBJ2-1; possible D gene TRBD2, 7 bases. Germline V gives CDR1 MGHRA, CDR2 YSYEKL. Trimming pared 0 bases from V and 0 bases from J, leaving 21 bases between. This CDR3 is 20 amino acids long. CDR3 sequence: CASSQETGWVAGASYNEQFF. CDR3 coding DNA: TGCGCCAGCAGCCAAGAAACAGGGTGGGTCGCGGGAGCCTCCTACAATGAGCAGTTCTTC.

The DNA of the CDR3 is TGTGCCAGCAGTTCCTTGACAAACGCAGATACGCAGTATTTT. Translation: CASSSLTNADTQYF. J is TRBJ2-3 and V is TRBV6-2 or TRBV6-3; D not resolved. Germline V gives CDR1 MNHEY, CDR2 SVGEGT. The V and J ends lost 4 bases and 4 bases respectively, with 12 bases between them. The CDR3 covers 14 residues.

The CDR3, as DNA: TGTGCCAGCAGCCAAGGAGGGGGAAGACCTGAAAAACTGTTTTTT. It codes for CASSQGGGRPEKLFF. This chain uses TRBV3-1 (or the pseudogene TRBV3-2) with TRBJ1-4; the D gene is possibly TRBD1 (6 bases). Deletions cut 1 base from V and 7 bases from J, with 13 bases between. This CDR3 region has 15 residues. Germline V gives CDR1 LGHDT, CDR2 YNNKEL (reference sequence).

J is TRBJ2-6 and V is TRBV7-2; D call uncertain. This CDR3 contains 16 residues. V was shortened by 5 bases and J by 2 bases, with 13 bases between the two germline ends. Germline lookup yields CDR1 SGHTA and CDR2 FQGNSA. The CDR3 loop is CASSPPAATGANVLTF. CDR3 in DNA: TGTGCCAGCAGCCCCCCCGCTGCTACTGGGGCCAACGTCCTGACTTTC.

The genes are TRBV25-1 and TRBJ2-7; possible D gene TRBD2, 6 bases. This CDR3 has 14 residues. The ends were cut back, 3 bases at V and 3 bases at J, with 12 bases in the middle. CDR1 is MGHDK and CDR2 is SYGVNS in the germline V gene. CDR3 in amino acids: CASSDVAGLYEQYF. The CDR3 bases are TGTGCCAGCAGTGATGTGGCGGGACTCTACGAGCAGTACTTC.

This clone was seen a few times. V gene TRBV4-3 combines with J gene TRBJ1-2; TRBD1 matches at 12 bases. V lost 0 bases, J lost 4 bases, and 9 bases stayed unmatched. This CDR3 contains 18 residues. Germline assignment: CDR1 LGHNA and CDR2 YSLEER. CDR3 DNA: TGCGCCAGCAGCCAAGATTTGAGGGACAGGGGGCGAAGCTATGGCTACACCTTC. Its protein is CASSQDLRDRGRSYGYTF.

This clone was detected a few times. The chain links TRBV6-2 or TRBV6-3 to TRBJ2-7; D is uncertain. The germline V and J ends were trimmed by 2 bases and 5 bases, with 7 bases remaining between them. Germline V gives CDR1 MNHEY, CDR2 SVGEGT. The CDR3 consists of 12 residues. The CDR3 loop reads CASSYDGHEQYF. CDR3 coding DNA: TGTGCCAGCAGTTACGACGGACACGAGCAGTACTTC.